The 15 T cell receptor beta chains given below trace back to one sample, sequenced in a study of monozygotic twins with inflammatory bowel disease. Using the 5' RACE reads, TCRdb records one entry per CDR3 protein without DNA. Its clone listing holds 110,000 to 150,000 distinct CDR3 sequences. Input material: blood. The receptors stem from a human donor with ulcerative colitis or Crohn's disease, or a healthy co-twin of an affected twin (not recorded which).

This chain uses TRBV5-6 with TRBJ2-1; the TRBD2 assignment by TCRdb is unverifiable without DNA. The CDR3 is 16 amino acids. Germline CDR1 SGHDT, CDR2 YYEEEE. CDR3 sequence reads: CASISLAGPSYNEQFF.

The J gene is TRBJ1-3, the V gene TRBV21-1; the D call of TRBD1 rests on TCRdb alone, since no DNA is present to check it. TRBV21-1 represents a pseudogene. The CDR3 is made up of 16 amino acids. The CDR3 sequence is CASSTRQDRSGNTIYF.

V is TRBV14 and J is TRBJ2-7; as DNA is missing, the TRBD2 call by TCRdb cannot be tested. The CDR3 is 18 amino acids. Germline assignment: CDR1 SGHDN and CDR2 FVKESK. The CDR3 is CASSSFWAGESDSYEQYF.

The J gene is TRBJ2-2, the V gene TRBV4-3; the TRBD1 assignment by TCRdb is unverifiable without DNA. Germline loops: CDR1 LGHNA, CDR2 YSLEER. The CDR3 runs to 18 residues. This CDR3 is CASSQGFDRGRGTGELFF.

This rearrangement joins TRBV6-1 to TRBJ1-5. This CDR3 comprises 13 residues. Per the germline V gene, CDR1 is MNHNS and CDR2 is SASEGT. The CDR3 is CASSEGVNQPQHF.

The rearrangement links TRBV20-1 to TRBJ1-6; no DNA is available, so the TRBD1 call from TCRdb remains unchecked. The length of the CDR3 is 11 residues. Germline V gives CDR1 DFQATT, CDR2 SNEGSKA (reference sequence). The chain's CDR3 is CSARGNSPLHF.

The chain carries TRBV12-3 or TRBV12-4 and TRBJ2-2. The length of the CDR3 is 14 residues. The CDR3 region is CASRWFGDTGELFF.

The rearrangement links TRBV5-1 to TRBJ1-5. There are 14 residues in the CDR3. Germline V gives CDR1 SGHRS, CDR2 YFSETQ. CDR3 loop: CASSLGQADQPQHF.

This chain connects TRBV30 to TRBJ1-2; TCRdb calls TRBD1, which cannot be checked without DNA. The CDR3 contains 17 residues. CDR1 and CDR2 from the germline V gene are GTSNPN and SVGIG (reference sequence). Here the CDR3 reads CAWSTHRQAFPNYGYTF.

The chain has TRBV20-1 and TRBJ1-2; the D call of TRBD1 rests on TCRdb alone, since no DNA is present to check it. The CDR3 is 14 amino acids. Germline CDR1 reads DFQATT; CDR2 reads SNEGSKA (reference sequence). The CDR3: CSARRPGDNYGYTF.

V is TRBV3-1 and J is TRBJ2-2; TCRdb gives TRBD2 as the D gene, but with no DNA this cannot be confirmed. The CDR3 runs to 17 residues. Germline CDR1 reads LGHDT; CDR2 reads YNNKEL (reference sequence). This CDR3 reads CASSQEGLAGSTGELFF.

The chain combines TRBV20-1 with TRBJ2-7; TCRdb indicates TRBD2, and absent DNA this call remains unverified. The germline V gene encodes CDR1 DFQATT and CDR2 SNEGSKA (reference sequence). The CDR3 has 15 amino acids. CDR3 region: CSARTPAGVIYEQYF.

CDR3 loop: CASSQALPYGYTF. This chain links TRBV4-2 with TRBJ1-2. CDR3 length: 13 amino acids. Germline values: CDR1 LGHNA, CDR2 YNFKEQ.

The rearrangement uses TRBV9 and TRBJ1-2. The CDR3 is 15 amino acids. Germline CDR1 reads SGDLS; CDR2 reads YYNGEE. CDR3 sequence: CASSVERAGRNGYTF.

The chain joins TRBV6-1 to TRBJ1-2; TCRdb proposes TRBD1, but this gene call is untestable without DNA. Germline values: CDR1 MNHNS, CDR2 SASEGT. The CDR3 sequence is 15 residues long. The CDR3: CASTVRSGPPYGYTF.